This TCR beta chain is from a study of type 1 regulatory T cells. Across the study: T-allo10 is an in vitro-generated, Tr1-enriched CD4 T cell product specific for alloantigen.

TCRdb re-derived calls from the reads in MiXCR, one entry per CDR3 protein. Found here are 15,000 to 20,000 distinct CDR3 sequences, about 10% of them singletons; the top ten hold around 2.8%. In its sample, this clonotype was seen many times. The CDR3 sequence is 19 residues long. The source of this sequence is a human donor in good health. Sequencing input: CD4+ T cells, either the whole sample or a sorted fraction (not recorded which). The chain joins TRBV21-1 to TRBJ2-6; TRBD1, the table's D call, lacks a check against the DNA. TRBV21-1 is reported as a pseudogene. CDR3 amino acids: CASSLGGHRGGSGANVLTF. The CDR3 region has the DNA TGTGCCAGCAGCCTCGGGGGGCACAGGGGAGGCTCTGGGGCCAACGTCCTGACTTTC.